This passage covers 21 T cell receptor beta chains from one sample sequenced in a study of blood T cell repertoires in COVID-19. Generated by immunoSEQ multiplex PCR, the TCRdb table keeps only in-frame clones and is missing some. This repertoire shows more than 200,000 clones, 75% to 90% found once; its top ten account for 4.1%. The sequenced sample consisted of PBMCs or T cells enriched from blood (not recorded which). These receptors originate from a woman aged 25 to 39 who had recovered from COVID-19.

The genes are TRBV18 and TRBJ1-2, with D possibly being TRBD1 (5 bases). V lost 8 bases and J 0 bases, leaving 16 bases between the germline ends. CDR1 and CDR2 from the germline V gene are KGHSH and LQKENI. The CDR3 sequence is 15 residues long. CDR3 region: CASLSGAGSNYGYTF. The CDR3 region has the DNA TGTGCCAGCCTAAGCGGGGCGGGATCTAACTATGGCTACACCTTC.

The chain joins TRBV2 to TRBJ1-1; maybe TRBD1 (6 bases). Germline V gives CDR1 SNHLY, CDR2 FYNNEI. The CDR3 contains 14 residues. V was shortened by 5 bases and J by 4 bases, with 14 bases between the two germline ends. The CDR3 region has the DNA TGTGCCAGCAGTTTACAGGGCCGGGGCACTGAAGCTTTCTTT. Translation: CASSLQGRGTEAFF.

The chain carries TRBV30 and TRBJ1-5; weak D call: TRBD1 (6 bases). This CDR3 is 13 amino acids long. V lost 2 bases and J 5 bases, leaving 10 bases between the germline ends. From germline, CDR1 is GTSNPN and CDR2 SVGIG (reference sequence). The CDR3 reads CAWSTGFDQPQHF. CDR3 DNA sequence: TGTGCCTGGAGTACAGGGTTCGATCAGCCCCAGCATTTT.

The chain carries TRBV5-6 and TRBJ2-3, with TRBD2 matching over 11 bases. Trimming cost V 4 bases and J 0 bases; bases outside gene matches: 4. The CDR3 extends over 16 amino acids. CDR1 and CDR2 (germline): SGHDT, YYEEEE. DNA for the CDR3: TGTGCCAGCAGCAAAGGGACTAGCGGAAGCACAGATACGCAGTATTTT. Its translation: CASSKGTSGSTDTQYF.

The chain joins TRBV25-1 to TRBJ2-2; TRBD2 matches 10 bases. The CDR3 runs to 17 residues. Germline trimming cut 9 bases from V and 3 bases from J; bases unmatched to any gene: 13. Germline CDR1 MGHDK, CDR2 SYGVNS. The CDR3 DNA reads as TGTGCCAGGCTCGGTGGAGCGGGAGGGTTTCACACCGGGGAGCTGTTTTTT. It is translated as CARLGGAGGFHTGELFF.

V gene TRBV28 combines with J gene TRBJ2-6; D is ambiguous. The V gene's germline CDR1 is MDHEN and CDR2 SYDVKM. V was shortened by 1 base and J by 1 base, with 5 bases between the two germline ends. The CDR3 has 15 amino acids. CDR3 sequence: CASSLYGSGANVLTF. The CDR3, as DNA: TGTGCCAGCAGTTTATACGGTTCTGGGGCCAACGTCCTGACTTTC.

The V gene is TRBV5-1, the J gene TRBJ2-1; tentative D call: TRBD2 (7 bases). V lost 4 bases, J lost 4 bases, and 15 bases lay in between. In germline, CDR1 is SGHRS, CDR2 YFSETQ. There are 15 residues in the CDR3. CDR3 DNA sequence: TGCGCCAGCAGCCCGCGGGGAGGGGGTTACAATGAGCAGTTCTTC. Protein sequence: CASSPRGGGYNEQFF.

V is TRBV7-8 and J is TRBJ1-1; 7 bases fit TRBD1. CDR1 is SGHVS, CDR2 FQNEAQ, per germline. Germline trimming cut 4 bases from V and 2 bases from J; bases unmatched to any gene: 16. This CDR3 has 18 residues. The CDR3 DNA reads as TGTGCCAGCAGCTCCTTGGCGTATAACGACAGGGCTAACACTGAAGCTTTCTTT. Its translation is CASSSLAYNDRANTEAFF.

CDR3 sequence: CASSQGRTSVEAFF. For the CDR3, the DNA is TGTGCCAGCAGCCAGGGCCGGACTTCGGTCGAAGCTTTCTTT. V usage is TRBV16 and J usage is TRBJ1-1; D gene unclear. Trimming removed 3 bases from V and 8 bases from J, with 16 bases in between. CDR1 and CDR2 from the germline V gene are KGHSY and FQNENV. The CDR3 sequence is 14 residues long.

V and J are TRBV6-5 and TRBJ2-7, with 8 bases that match TRBD1. J lost 5 bases, V lost 5 bases, and 11 bases had no gene match. Germline V gene lookup returns CDR1 MNHEY and CDR2 SVGAGI. This CDR3 is 15 amino acids long. CDR3 loop: CASSPHGQGVDEQYF. As DNA, the CDR3 is TGTGCCAGCAGTCCCCACGGACAGGGTGTAGACGAGCAGTACTTC.

This sequence joins TRBV20-1 and TRBJ1-4; the match to TRBD1 covers 8 bases. CDR1 is DFQATT, CDR2 SNEGSKA, per germline (reference sequence). The V and J ends lost 5 bases and 7 bases, in that order; junction bases with no gene match: 0. This CDR3 spans 11 amino acids. DNA of the CDR3: TGCAGTGCTGACAGGGGTGAAAAACTGTTTTTT. Translating it yields CSADRGEKLFF.

The rearrangement uses TRBV29-1 and TRBJ2-3; D ambiguous. Trimming left V 3 bases short and J 0 bases short, with 4 bases between. Germline V lookup: CDR1 SQVTM, CDR2 ANQGSEA. The CDR3 runs 12 residues. The CDR3 is CSVDESTDTQYF. CDR3 in DNA: TGCAGCGTTGATGAGAGCACAGATACGCAGTATTTT.

The DNA for the CDR3 is TGTGCCAGCAGCTTAGCAGGGACAGGGGCTGGCGAGCAGTACTTC. It codes for CASSLAGTGAGEQYF. The chain uses TRBV13 and TRBJ2-7, with 10 bases lining up with TRBD1. V lost 1 base, J lost 6 bases, and 6 bases stayed unmatched. The CDR3 is made up of 15 amino acids. Germline loops: CDR1 PRHDT, CDR2 FYEKMQ (reference sequence).

The V gene is TRBV7-9, the J gene TRBJ2-1, with TRBD1 as a possible D gene (5 bases). The CDR3 consists of 15 residues. Trimming pared 4 bases from V and 8 bases from J, leaving 18 bases between. The germline V gene has CDR1 SEHNR and CDR2 FQNEAQ (reference sequence). CDR3 DNA: TGTGCCAGCAGCTCCACCGCCTCAGGGTCGCATGAGCAGTTCTTC. It translates to CASSSTASGSHEQFF. Based on the CDR3 plus reference TRBV7-9 and TRBJ2-1, the full variable domain is DTGVSQNPRHKITKRGQNVTFRCDPISEHNRLYWYRQTLGQGPEFLTYFQNEAQLEKSRLLSDRFSAERPKGSFSTLEIQRTEQGDSAMYLCASSSTASGSHEQFFGPGTRLTVL.

The V call is TRBV7-9, the J call TRBJ1-1; no clear D gene. The CDR3 has 13 amino acids. V was trimmed by 5 bases and J by 7 bases, leaving 14 bases between them. Germline V gene sequence: CDR1 SEHNR, CDR2 FQNEAQ (reference sequence). CDR3 in amino acids: CASSPPRDGEAFF. The CDR3 coding sequence is TGTGCCAGCAGCCCCCCTCGGGATGGTGAAGCTTTCTTT.

The chain uses TRBV4-1 and TRBJ2-7, with TRBD2 identical over 13 bases. Germline V CDR1 and CDR2: MGHRA, YSYEKL. This CDR3 region has 17 residues. After removal of 4 bases from V and 4 bases from J, the junction contained 10 bases not matched to a gene. The CDR3 loop reads CASSLIAGTSGTYEQYF. CDR3 in DNA: TGCGCCAGCAGCCTTATTGCCGGGACTAGCGGGACATACGAGCAGTACTTC.

V gene TRBV6-5 combines with J gene TRBJ2-2, with 8 bases that match TRBD2. With 5 bases clipped from V and 1 base from J, the junction kept 3 bases outside the gene matches. The CDR3 contains 15 residues. Germline V gene lookup returns CDR1 MNHEY and CDR2 SVGAGI. CDR3 sequence (DNA): TGTGCCAGCAGTCAGACTAGCGAGAACACCGGGGAGCTGTTTTTT. Amino acids: CASSQTSENTGELFF.

The chain recombines TRBV19 with TRBJ1-5; D uncertain. CDR3 length equals 13 residues. The V gene's germline CDR1 is LNHDA and CDR2 SQIVND (reference sequence). Trimming took off 5 bases at V and 9 bases at J, with 14 bases between the two ends. This CDR3 reads CASSEEGVMPQHF. The DNA of the CDR3 is TGTGCCAGTAGTGAGGAGGGAGTGATGCCCCAGCATTTT.

For this clone: Other DNA sequences in the sample encode the same CDR3. The genes are TRBV30 and TRBJ1-1; 9 bases agree with TRBD1. This CDR3 spans 13 amino acids. The J segment lost 0 bases and the V segment lost 5 bases, leaving 1 base of the junction unmatched. Germline V lookup: CDR1 GTSNPN, CDR2 SVGIG (reference sequence). CDR3 DNA sequence: TGTGCCTGGGACAGGGGGTTGAACACTGAAGCTTTCTTT. Protein sequence: CAWDRGLNTEAFF.

The CDR3 loop is CASSSVHAGGQETQYF. CDR3 bases: TGTGCCAGCAGCTCAGTCCACGCCGGGGGGCAAGAGACCCAGTACTTC. The J gene is TRBJ2-5, the V gene TRBV7-2; 7 bases map to TRBD2. The CDR3 totals 16 residues. Germline assignment: CDR1 SGHTA and CDR2 FQGNSA. Trimming at V came to 4 bases and at J to 2 bases, leaving 10 bases not matched to a gene.

The chain carries TRBV19 and TRBJ1-2; D is undetermined. Germline CDR1 and CDR2: LNHDA and SQIVND (reference sequence). The CDR3 covers 14 residues. Trimming pared 7 bases from V and 7 bases from J, leaving 19 bases between. CDR3 nucleotides: TGTGCCAGTACCGCTTCACGGGTAATGGGTGGCTACACCTTC. The encoded protein is CASTASRVMGGYTF.